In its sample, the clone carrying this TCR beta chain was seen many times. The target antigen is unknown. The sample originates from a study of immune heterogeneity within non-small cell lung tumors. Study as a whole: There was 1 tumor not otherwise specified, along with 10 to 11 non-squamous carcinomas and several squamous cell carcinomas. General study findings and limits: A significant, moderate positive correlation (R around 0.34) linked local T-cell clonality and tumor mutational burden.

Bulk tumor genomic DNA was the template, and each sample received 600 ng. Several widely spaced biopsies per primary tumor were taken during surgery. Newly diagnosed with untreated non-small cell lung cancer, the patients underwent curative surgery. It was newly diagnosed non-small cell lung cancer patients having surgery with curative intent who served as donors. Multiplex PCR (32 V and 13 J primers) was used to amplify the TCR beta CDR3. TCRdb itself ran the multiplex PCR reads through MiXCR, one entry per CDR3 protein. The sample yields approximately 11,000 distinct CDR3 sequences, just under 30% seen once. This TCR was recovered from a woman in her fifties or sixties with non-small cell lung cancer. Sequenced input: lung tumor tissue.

CDR3 loop: CSVEETSRNEQFF. Here the CDR3 DNA reads TGCAGCGTTGAAGAGACTAGCCGAAATGAGCAGTTCTTC. J is TRBJ2-1 and V is TRBV29-1, with 7 bases lining up with TRBD2. In germline, CDR1 is SQVTM, CDR2 ANQGSEA. V dropped 0 bases and J dropped 7; count of bases not matched to a gene: 3. The CDR3 contains 13 residues.